Listed here are 24 T cell receptor beta chains from one sample, sequenced in a study of PD-1 blockade in classical Hodgkin lymphoma. Specified time point: cycle 4 day 1 (C4D1), after 6 weeks of nivolumab. The patients all showed relapse after autologous stem cell transplantation, while their brentuximab vedotin exposure varied. Researchers used magnetic negative selection to pull out pure CD4+ T cells from thawed PBMCs. TCRdb's copy holds only in-frame clones and misses some; the assay was immunoSEQ multiplex PCR. The profile shows roughly 18,000 clones, around 74% of them singletons. The material was CD4+ T cells from blood, obtained before the fourth cycle of nivolumab. Source of these receptors: a human donor with classical Hodgkin lymphoma.

This clone was observed once. The rearrangement links TRBV30 to TRBJ2-5; TRBD1 agrees at 11 bases. The length of the CDR3 is 15 residues. Germline CDR1 is GTSNPN and CDR2 is SVGIG (reference sequence). J lost 2 bases, V lost 3 bases, and 5 bases had no gene match. CDR3 loop: CAWRAGQGVQETQYF. The CDR3 DNA is TGTGCCTGGAGAGCGGGACAGGGGGTACAAGAGACCCAGTACTTC. Filled out from reference TRBV30 and TRBJ2-5, the complete variable domain reads SQTIHQWPATLVQPVGSPLSLECTVEGTSNPNLYWYRQAAGRGLQLLFYSVGIGQISSEVPQNLSASRPQDRQFILSSKKLLLSDSGFYLCAWRAGQGVQETQYFGPGTRLLVL.

V gene TRBV5-1 combines with J gene TRBJ2-3, with D maybe TRBD1 (6 bases). Trimming pared 7 bases from V and 3 bases from J, leaving 27 bases between. This CDR3 contains 18 residues. Germline assignment: CDR1 SGHRS and CDR2 YFSETQ. This CDR3 is CASEQGRRNKLITDTQYF. CDR3 bases: TGCGCCAGCGAGCAGGGGCGAAGAAACAAATTAATAACAGATACGCAGTATTTT.

The chain links TRBV7-2 to TRBJ2-1, with D tentatively TRBD2 (5 bases). The V gene lost 4 bases and the J gene lost 3 bases, with 10 bases spanning the gap. The CDR3 totals 14 residues. The germline V gene encodes CDR1 SGHTA and CDR2 FQGNSA. CDR3 protein: CASSSGVRYNEQFF. CDR3 DNA sequence: TGTGCCAGCAGCTCCGGGGTGCGCTACAATGAGCAGTTCTTC.

The chain joins TRBV15 to TRBJ2-1, with D perhaps TRBD2 (5 bases). CDR3 size: 17 residues. With 3 bases removed from V and 0 bases from J, the gap between germline ends came to 15 bases. Germline CDR1 is LNHNV and CDR2 is YYDKDF (reference sequence). The CDR3 DNA follows: TGTGCCACCAGCAGTTTTGGTATAACTAGCTCCTACAATGAGCAGTTCTTC. Translation: CATSSFGITSSYNEQFF.

The gene calls are TRBV25-1 and TRBJ1-5; tentatively, D is TRBD1 (5 bases). The germline gives CDR1 MGHDK, CDR2 SYGVNS. Trimming left V 2 bases short and J 2 bases short, with 16 bases between. CDR3 length: 17 residues. CDR3 bases: TGTGCCAGCAGTGAAGGGAAGGGGTGGGGAGGCAATCAGCCCCAGCATTTT. Translating gives CASSEGKGWGGNQPQHF.

In this sample, this clone turned up a few times. The rearrangement links TRBV7-9 to TRBJ1-5; the D is unclear. Trimming cost V 6 bases and J 4 bases, with 10 bases left between them. Germline lookup yields CDR1 SEHNR and CDR2 FQNEAQ (reference sequence). The CDR3 has 13 residues. The CDR3 loop is CASSYGGNQPQHF. CDR3 coding DNA: TGTGCCAGCAGTTACGGCGGGAATCAGCCCCAGCATTTT.

The chain employs TRBV14 and TRBJ2-7, with D maybe TRBD2 (5 bases). V lost 3 bases to trimming and J lost 3 bases, with 12 bases between them. Germline loops: CDR1 SGHDN, CDR2 FVKESK. This CDR3 has 14 residues. The CDR3 DNA is TGTGCCAGCAGCCAGAGTCCCGGGGTCTACGAGCAGTACGTC. This encodes CASSQSPGVYEQYV.

The V call is TRBV6-6, the J call TRBJ1-5; D gene unclear. CDR3 length: 14 residues. Looked up from germline, CDR1 is MNHNY and CDR2 is SVGAGI (reference sequence). Trimming left V 6 bases short and J 7 bases short, with 16 bases between. CDR3 sequence reads: CASSESKGEQPQHF. The CDR3 bases are TGTGCCAGCAGCGAGAGCAAGGGCGAACAGCCCCAGCATTTT.

CDR3: CASSFDGTTNEKLFF. The CDR3 DNA follows: TGCGCCAGCAGCTTCGACGGGACAACTAATGAAAAACTGTTTTTT. The rearrangement joins TRBV5-1 to TRBJ1-4; D not resolved. Germline V CDR1 and CDR2: SGHRS, YFSETQ. This CDR3 has 15 amino acids. Trimming took off 2 bases at V and 0 bases at J, with 8 bases between the two ends.

This clone has only a few counts. V and J are TRBV5-8 and TRBJ1-2; unclear D gene. Per germline, CDR1 SGHTS and CDR2 YDEGEE. Between the trimmed V and J ends, which lost 0 bases and 3 bases, there was a span of 9 bases. This CDR3 has 14 amino acids. As DNA, the CDR3 is TGTGCCAGCAGCTTGGGGGGTTCCTACTATGGCTACACCTTC. Translating gives CASSLGGSYYGYTF.

The chain is built from TRBV29-1 and TRBJ2-3; 7 bases are a match to TRBD2. Germline trimming cut 7 bases from V and 0 bases from J; bases unmatched to any gene: 13. Germline V gene lookup returns CDR1 SQVTM and CDR2 ANQGSEA. CDR3 length equals 16 residues. CDR3: CSAPWGSGWSTDTQYF. The DNA of the CDR3 is TGCAGCGCTCCTTGGGGTAGCGGGTGGAGCACAGATACGCAGTATTTT.

J is TRBJ2-3 and V is TRBV19; 9 bases align to TRBD1. Germline V gives CDR1 LNHDA, CDR2 SQIVND (reference sequence). V was clipped by 4 bases and J by 4 bases; unmatched bases: 3. This CDR3 is built from 14 residues. The CDR3 protein is CASSKGQGPDTQYF. CDR3 coding DNA: TGTGCCAGTAGTAAGGGACAGGGACCAGATACGCAGTATTTT.

This CDR3 reads CASSDTTGAWAGANVLTF. Here the CDR3 DNA reads TGTGCCAGCAGCGATACGACAGGGGCCTGGGCTGGGGCCAACGTCCTGACTTTC. The rearrangement uses TRBV7-2 and TRBJ2-6, with 8 bases lining up with TRBD1. The V gene end was trimmed by 5 bases and the J gene end by 2 bases; junction bases not matched to a gene: 11. CDR3 length equals 18 residues. CDR1 and CDR2 (germline): SGHTA, FQGNSA. Full variable domain (rest looked up from reference TRBV7-2 and TRBJ2-6): GAGVSQSPSNKVTEKGKDVELRCDPISGHTALYWYRQSLGQGLEFLIYFQGNSAPDKSGLPSDRFSAERTGGSVSTLTIQRTQQEDSAVYLCASSDTTGAWAGANVLTFGAGSRLTVL.

This chain links TRBV5-5 with TRBJ2-1; 13 positions match TRBD2. The J segment lost 5 bases and the V segment lost 5 bases, leaving 10 bases of the junction unmatched. Germline V gene data show CDR1 as SGHKS and CDR2 as YYEKEE (reference sequence). The CDR3 spans 17 residues. CDR3 protein: CASRPRTSGSVNNEQFF. The CDR3, as DNA: TGTGCCAGCAGACCCCGGACTAGCGGGAGTGTCAACAATGAGCAGTTCTTC.

The chain joins TRBV4-3 to TRBJ2-3; no clear D. The CDR3 sequence is 14 residues long. Germline V gene data show CDR1 as LGHNA and CDR2 as YSLEER. Trimming removed 0 bases from V and 5 bases from J, with 9 bases in between. The CDR3 nucleotides are TGCGCCAGCAGCCAAGATTGGGCTAAAGATACGCAGTATTTT. It specifies CASSQDWAKDTQYF.

The V gene is TRBV5-5, the J gene TRBJ2-7; TRBD1 might be the D (5 bases). CDR1 and CDR2 from the germline V gene are SGHKS and YYEKEE (reference sequence). Deletions cut 1 base from V and 4 bases from J, with 6 bases between. The CDR3 contains 12 residues. The CDR3 region is CASSLSGYEQYV. The CDR3 DNA is TGTGCCAGCAGCTTGTCAGGGTACGAGCAGTACGTC.

The genes are TRBV6-6 and TRBJ1-6; D gene uncertain. Trimming cost V 6 bases and J 6 bases, with 15 bases left between them. The CDR3 is 15 residues long. Germline CDR1 reads MNHNY; CDR2 reads SVGAGI (reference sequence). The CDR3 DNA reads TGTGCCAGCAGGTTCTCGGACCTCTCTAATTCACCCCTCCACTTT. Translated, it gives CASRFSDLSNSPLHF.

The V call is TRBV11-3, the J call TRBJ2-5, with 10 bases identical to TRBD2. Germline V lookup: CDR1 SGHNT, CDR2 YENEEA. This CDR3 is built from 16 residues. V lost 1 base, J lost 10 bases, and 12 bases stayed unmatched. This chain's CDR3 is CASSLGSGRAGGGQYF. DNA of the CDR3: TGTGCCAGCAGCTTAGGAAGCGGGAGGGCCGGCGGAGGCCAGTACTTC.

The genes are TRBV28 and TRBJ1-4; 10 bases are a match to TRBD1. The length of the CDR3 is 15 residues. With 7 bases clipped from V and 2 bases from J, the junction kept 4 bases outside the gene matches. Germline V CDR1 and CDR2: MDHEN, SYDVKM. The CDR3 loop reads CASTGQGITNEKLFF. DNA of the CDR3: TGTGCCAGCACGGGACAGGGGATTACTAATGAAAAACTGTTTTTT. Full variable domain (outside the CDR3, taken from reference TRBV28 and TRBJ1-4): DVKVTQSSRYLVKRTGEKVFLECVQDMDHENMFWYRQDPGLGLRLIYFSYDVKMKEKGDIPEGYSVSREKKERFSLILESASTNQTSMYLCASTGQGITNEKLFFGSGTQLSVL.

This chain's CDR3 is CASSLAGLRTGGNSDYGYTF. The CDR3 DNA follows: TGCGCCAGCAGCTTGGCCGGGTTGAGGACAGGGGGCAACTCTGACTATGGCTACACCTTC. This sequence joins TRBV5-1 and TRBJ1-2, with TRBD1 identical over 11 bases. V lost 0 bases to trimming and J lost 3 bases; unmatched junction nucleotides: 16. This CDR3 region has 20 residues. Per the germline V gene, CDR1 is SGHRS and CDR2 is YFSETQ.

The chain links TRBV28 to TRBJ2-7, with TRBD1 matching over 9 bases. This CDR3 spans 21 amino acids. The junction had 27 bases not matched to a gene; V was cut back by 3 bases and J by 6 bases. Looked up from germline, CDR1 is MDHEN and CDR2 is SYDVKM. CDR3 residues: CASSLRSRRGNRGPQRGEQYV. The CDR3 DNA follows: TGTGCCAGCAGTTTGCGGTCTCGACGGGGAAACAGGGGGCCCCAAAGGGGCGAGCAGTACGTC.

This clone was seen more than once but under ten times. The chain carries TRBV27 and TRBJ2-3; 13 bases are a match to TRBD2. The CDR3 consists of 14 residues. The germline V gene has CDR1 MNHEY and CDR2 SMNVEV (reference sequence). V lost 9 bases and J lost 4; bases outside the gene matches: 4. In DNA, the CDR3 is TGTGCCAGTAAGACTAGCGGGAGGTCAGATACGCAGTATTTT. Protein product: CASKTSGRSDTQYF.

This rearrangement joins TRBV6-6 to TRBJ1-6; 7 nucleotides agree with TRBD1. Germline V gene data show CDR1 as MNHNY and CDR2 as SVGAGI (reference sequence). V shed 0 bases, J shed 11 bases, and the junction held 10 bases outside the gene matches. This CDR3 has 16 residues. The CDR3 DNA reads as TGTGCCAGCAGTTACTCGCAGGGGGATTATCTGGCACCCCTCCACTTT. This codes for CASSYSQGDYLAPLHF.

The rearrangement joins TRBV6-5 to TRBJ1-6; maybe TRBD1 (6 bases). Per the germline V gene, CDR1 is MNHEY and CDR2 is SVGAGI. The CDR3 is 14 residues long. V shed 2 bases and J shed 7 bases, with 9 bases lying between them. CDR3 residues: CASSYRQGNSPLHF. The CDR3 DNA reads as TGTGCCAGCAGTTACCGGCAGGGGAATTCACCCCTCCACTTT.